The source of this TCR beta chain is a study of T cells in Graves' hyperthyroidism and ophthalmopathy. Study-wide context: Peripheral blood draws took place at initial diagnosis, ahead of any treatment. General study points: Researchers found most expanded thyroid clonotypes above 0.001 in blood as well.

The CDR3 runs to 14 residues. Looked up from germline, CDR1 is SGHRS and CDR2 is YFSETQ. Between the trimmed V and J ends, which lost 7 bases and 5 bases, there was a span of 15 bases. Amplified TCR beta CDR3 regions came from RNA transcripts. The TCR CDR3 first-round RT-PCR relied on the HTBI primer set. MiXCR, run by TCRdb on the multiplex PCR reads, gives a single entry per CDR3 protein. The sample yields about 580,000 distinct CDR3 sequences, around 13% seen once. Hyperthyroidism was newly diagnosed in patients aged 18 to 65 (duration under 2 months). Of note for this clonotype: Its specificity is not known.

The receptor was derived from a woman in her thirties with Graves' hyperthyroidism that later progressed to Graves' ophthalmopathy. V gene TRBV5-1 combines with J gene TRBJ2-2, with a tentative D call TRBD2 (5 bases). The sequenced sample was blood. The CDR3 DNA sequence: TGCGCCAGCGGCCCCGGAACGGGAACCGGGGAGCTGTTTTTT. It is translated as CASGPGTGTGELFF.